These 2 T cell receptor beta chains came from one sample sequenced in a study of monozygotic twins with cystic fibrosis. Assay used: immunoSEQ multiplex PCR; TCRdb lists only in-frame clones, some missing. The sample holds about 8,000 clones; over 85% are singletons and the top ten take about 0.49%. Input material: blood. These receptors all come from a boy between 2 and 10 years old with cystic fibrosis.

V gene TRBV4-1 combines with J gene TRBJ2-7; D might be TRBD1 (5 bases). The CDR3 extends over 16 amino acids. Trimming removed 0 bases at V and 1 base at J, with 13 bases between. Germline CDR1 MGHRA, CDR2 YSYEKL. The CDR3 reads CASSQDGQSDSYEQYF. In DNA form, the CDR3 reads TGCGCCAGCAGCCAAGATGGACAAAGTGATTCCTACGAGCAGTACTTC.

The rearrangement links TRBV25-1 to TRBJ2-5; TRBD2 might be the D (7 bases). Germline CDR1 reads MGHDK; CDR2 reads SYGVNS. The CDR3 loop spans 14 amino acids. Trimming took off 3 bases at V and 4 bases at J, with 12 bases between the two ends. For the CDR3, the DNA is TGTGCCAGCAGTGAGCGGGGGCCCCGAGAGACCCAGTACTTC. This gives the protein CASSERGPRETQYF.